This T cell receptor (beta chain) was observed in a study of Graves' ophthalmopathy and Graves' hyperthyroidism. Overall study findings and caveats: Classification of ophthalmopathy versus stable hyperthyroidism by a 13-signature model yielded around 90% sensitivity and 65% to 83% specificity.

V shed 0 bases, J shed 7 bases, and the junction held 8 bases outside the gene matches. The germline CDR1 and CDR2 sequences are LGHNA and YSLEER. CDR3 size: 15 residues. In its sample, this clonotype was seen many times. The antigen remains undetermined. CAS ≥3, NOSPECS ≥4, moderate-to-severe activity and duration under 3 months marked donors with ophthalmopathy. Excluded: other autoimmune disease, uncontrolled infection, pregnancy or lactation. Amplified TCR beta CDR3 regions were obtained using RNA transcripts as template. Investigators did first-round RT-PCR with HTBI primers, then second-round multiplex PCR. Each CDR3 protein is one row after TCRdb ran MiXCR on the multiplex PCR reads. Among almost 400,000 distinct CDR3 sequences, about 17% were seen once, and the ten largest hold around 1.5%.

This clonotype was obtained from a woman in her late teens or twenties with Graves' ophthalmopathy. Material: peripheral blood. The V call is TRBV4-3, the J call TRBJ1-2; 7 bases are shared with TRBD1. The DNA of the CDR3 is TGCGCCAGCAGCCAAGATCAGGGGGGTAGGGGTGGCTACACCTTC. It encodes CASSQDQGGRGGYTF.